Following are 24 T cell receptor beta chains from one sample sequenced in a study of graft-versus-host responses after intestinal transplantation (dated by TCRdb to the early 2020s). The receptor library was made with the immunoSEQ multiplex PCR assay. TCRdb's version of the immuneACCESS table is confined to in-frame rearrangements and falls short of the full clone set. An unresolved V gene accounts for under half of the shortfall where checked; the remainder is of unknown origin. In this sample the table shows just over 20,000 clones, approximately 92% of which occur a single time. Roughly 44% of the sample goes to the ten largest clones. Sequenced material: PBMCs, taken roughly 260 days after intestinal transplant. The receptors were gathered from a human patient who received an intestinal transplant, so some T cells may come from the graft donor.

The DNA of the CDR3 is TGTGCCACTTACTACAGTGGGAACACCGGGGAGCTGTTTTTT. Translating it yields CATYYSGNTGELFF. V usage is TRBV27 and J usage is TRBJ2-2; D is unresolved. V lost 10 bases and J lost 1, with 13 bases in between. The CDR3 sequence is 14 residues long. Germline CDR1 MNHEY, CDR2 SMNVEV (reference sequence).

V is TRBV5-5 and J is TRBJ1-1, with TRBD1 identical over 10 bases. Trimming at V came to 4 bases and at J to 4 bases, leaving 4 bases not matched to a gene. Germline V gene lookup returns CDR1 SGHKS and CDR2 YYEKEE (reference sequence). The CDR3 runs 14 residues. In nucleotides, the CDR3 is TGTGCCAGCAGCCTCCGGGACAGGGGCACTGAAGCTTTCTTT. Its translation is CASSLRDRGTEAFF.

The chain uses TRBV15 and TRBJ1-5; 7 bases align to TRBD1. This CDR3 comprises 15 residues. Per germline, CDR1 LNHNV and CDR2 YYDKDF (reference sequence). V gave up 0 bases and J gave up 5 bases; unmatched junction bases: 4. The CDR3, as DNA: TGTGCCACCAGCAGAGATAGACAGGGTTATCAGCCCCAGCATTTT. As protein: CATSRDRQGYQPQHF.

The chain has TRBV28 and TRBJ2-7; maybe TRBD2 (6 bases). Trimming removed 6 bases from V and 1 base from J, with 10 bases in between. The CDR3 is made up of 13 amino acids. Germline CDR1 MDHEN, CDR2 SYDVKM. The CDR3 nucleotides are TGTGCCAGCAGACGGACTATGTCCTACGAGCAGTACTTC. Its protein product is CASRRTMSYEQYF.

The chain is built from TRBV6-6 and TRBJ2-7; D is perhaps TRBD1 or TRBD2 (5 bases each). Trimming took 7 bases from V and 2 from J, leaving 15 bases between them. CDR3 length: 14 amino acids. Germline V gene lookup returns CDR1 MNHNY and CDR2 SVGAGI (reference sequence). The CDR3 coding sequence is TGTGCCAGCAATCACGGTGGGGGTCCCTACGAGCAGTACTTC. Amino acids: CASNHGGGPYEQYF.

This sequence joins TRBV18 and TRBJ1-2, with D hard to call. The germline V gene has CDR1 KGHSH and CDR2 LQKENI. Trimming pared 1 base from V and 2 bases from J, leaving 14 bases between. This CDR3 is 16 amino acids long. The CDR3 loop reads CASSPLFGSFNYGYTF. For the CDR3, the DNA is TGTGCCAGCTCACCACTTTTCGGCAGCTTCAACTATGGCTACACCTTC. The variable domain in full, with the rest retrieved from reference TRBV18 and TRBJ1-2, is NAGVMQNPRHLVRRRGQEARLRCSPMKGHSHVYWYRQLPEEGLKFMVYLQKENIIDESGMPKERFSAEFPKEGPSILRIQQVVRGDSAAYFCASSPLFGSFNYGYTFGSGTRLTVV.

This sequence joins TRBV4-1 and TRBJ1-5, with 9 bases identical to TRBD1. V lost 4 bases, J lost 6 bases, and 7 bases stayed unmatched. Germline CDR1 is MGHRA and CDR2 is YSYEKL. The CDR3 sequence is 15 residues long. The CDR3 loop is CASSPAGTGPQPQHF. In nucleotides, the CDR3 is TGCGCCAGCAGCCCCGCCGGGACAGGGCCTCAGCCCCAGCATTTT.

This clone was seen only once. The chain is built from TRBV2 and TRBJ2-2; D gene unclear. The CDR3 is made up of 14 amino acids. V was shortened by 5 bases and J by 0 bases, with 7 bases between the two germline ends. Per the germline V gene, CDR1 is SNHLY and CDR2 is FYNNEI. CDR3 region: CASSRLSNTGELFF. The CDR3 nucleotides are TGTGCCAGCAGTCGGCTTTCGAACACCGGGGAGCTGTTTTTT. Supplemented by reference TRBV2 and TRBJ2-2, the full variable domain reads EPEVTQTPSHQVTQMGQEVILRCVPISNHLYFYWYRQILGQKVEFLVSFYNNEISEKSEIFDDQFSVERPDGSNFTLKIRSTKLEDSAMYFCASSRLSNTGELFFGEGSRLTVL.

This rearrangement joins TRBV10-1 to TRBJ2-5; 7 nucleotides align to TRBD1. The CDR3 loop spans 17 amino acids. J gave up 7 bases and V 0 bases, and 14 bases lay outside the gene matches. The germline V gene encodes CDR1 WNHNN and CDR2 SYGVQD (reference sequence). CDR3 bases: TGCGCCAGCAGTGAGTCGAGACAGGGCCTCGGAATGGGGACCCAGTACTTC. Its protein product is CASSESRQGLGMGTQYF.

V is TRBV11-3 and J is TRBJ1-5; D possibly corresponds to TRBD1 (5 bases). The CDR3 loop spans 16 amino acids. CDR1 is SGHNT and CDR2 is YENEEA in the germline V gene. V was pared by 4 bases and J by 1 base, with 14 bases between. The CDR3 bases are TGTGCCAGCAGCTCCCAGTGGAGGGACAGCAATCAGCCCCAGCATTTT. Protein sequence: CASSSQWRDSNQPQHF.

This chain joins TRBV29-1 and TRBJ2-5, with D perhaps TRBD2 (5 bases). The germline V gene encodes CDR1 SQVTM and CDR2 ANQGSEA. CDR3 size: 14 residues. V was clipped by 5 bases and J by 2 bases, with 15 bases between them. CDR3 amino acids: CSVSSPSIQETQYF. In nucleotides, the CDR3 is TGCAGCGTTAGTTCGCCTAGCATACAAGAGACCCAGTACTTC.

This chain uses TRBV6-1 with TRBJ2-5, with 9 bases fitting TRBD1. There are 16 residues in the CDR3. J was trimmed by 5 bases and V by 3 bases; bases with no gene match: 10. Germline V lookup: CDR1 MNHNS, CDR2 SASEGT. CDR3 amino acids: CASSDGTGLPRETQYF. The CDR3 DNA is TGTGCCAGCAGTGATGGGACAGGGCTGCCTAGGGAGACCCAGTACTTC.

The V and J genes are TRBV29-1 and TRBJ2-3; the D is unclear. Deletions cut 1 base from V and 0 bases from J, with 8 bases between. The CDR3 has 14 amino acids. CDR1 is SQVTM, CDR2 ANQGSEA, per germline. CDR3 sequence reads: CSVEGGASTDTQYF. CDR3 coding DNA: TGCAGCGTTGAAGGCGGAGCTAGCACAGATACGCAGTATTTT.

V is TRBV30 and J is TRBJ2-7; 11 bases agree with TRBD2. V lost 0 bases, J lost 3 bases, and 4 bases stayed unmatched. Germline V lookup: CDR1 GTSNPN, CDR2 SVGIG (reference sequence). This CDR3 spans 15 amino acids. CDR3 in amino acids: CAWSVPGTSGYEQYF. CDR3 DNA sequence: TGTGCCTGGAGTGTACCTGGGACTAGCGGCTACGAGCAGTACTTC.

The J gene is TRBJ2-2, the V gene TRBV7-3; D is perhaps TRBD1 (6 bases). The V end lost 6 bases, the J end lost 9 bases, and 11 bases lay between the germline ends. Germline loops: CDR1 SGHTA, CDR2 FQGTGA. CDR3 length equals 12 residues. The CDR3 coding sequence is TGTGCCAGCAGAACAGGGTTAAGGGAGCTGTTTTTT. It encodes CASRTGLRELFF.

CDR3 amino acids: CASSSGGPGQPQHF. CDR3 sequence (DNA): TGTGCCAGCAGCTCAGGGGGACCCGGTCAGCCCCAGCATTTT. The V and J genes are TRBV5-6 and TRBJ1-5; 7 positions match TRBD1. V shed 3 bases, J shed 6 bases, and the junction held 6 bases outside the gene matches. Per germline, CDR1 SGHDT and CDR2 YYEEEE. The CDR3 runs 14 residues.

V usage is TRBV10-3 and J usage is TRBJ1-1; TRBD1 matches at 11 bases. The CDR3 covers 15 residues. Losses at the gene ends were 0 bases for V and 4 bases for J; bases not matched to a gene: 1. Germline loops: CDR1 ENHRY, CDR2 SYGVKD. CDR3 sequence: CAISESGQGGTEAFF. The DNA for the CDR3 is TGTGCCATCAGTGAGTCGGGACAGGGGGGCACTGAAGCTTTCTTT.

CDR3 sequence reads: CARDPEGGRVDTQYF. The CDR3 bases are TGTGCCAGGGATCCGGAGGGCGGGAGAGTAGATACGCAGTATTTT. This chain links TRBV2 with TRBJ2-3, with 7 bases aligning to TRBD2. With 9 bases clipped from V and 5 bases from J, the junction kept 14 bases outside the gene matches. CDR3 size: 15 residues. Germline V gene lookup returns CDR1 SNHLY and CDR2 FYNNEI.

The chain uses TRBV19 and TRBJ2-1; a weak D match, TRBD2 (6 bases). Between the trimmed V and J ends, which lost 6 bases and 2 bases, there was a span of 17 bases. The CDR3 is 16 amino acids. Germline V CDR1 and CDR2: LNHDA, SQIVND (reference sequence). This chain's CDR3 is CASSPLSRGTYNEQFF. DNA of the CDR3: TGTGCCAGTAGCCCCCTTAGCCGGGGGACCTACAATGAGCAGTTCTTC. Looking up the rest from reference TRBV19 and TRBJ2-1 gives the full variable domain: DGGITQSPKYLFRKEGQNVTLSCEQNLNHDAMYWYRQDPGQGLRLIYYSQIVNDFQKGDIAEGYSVSREKKESFPLTVTSAQKNPTAFYLCASSPLSRGTYNEQFFGPGTRLTVL.

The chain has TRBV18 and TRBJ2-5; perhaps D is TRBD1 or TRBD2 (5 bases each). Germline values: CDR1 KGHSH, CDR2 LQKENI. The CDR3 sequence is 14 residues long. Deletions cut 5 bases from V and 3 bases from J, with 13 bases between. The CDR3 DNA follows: TGTGCCAGCTCAAGGGGACGGGCGAAAGAGACCCAGTACTTC. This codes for CASSRGRAKETQYF.

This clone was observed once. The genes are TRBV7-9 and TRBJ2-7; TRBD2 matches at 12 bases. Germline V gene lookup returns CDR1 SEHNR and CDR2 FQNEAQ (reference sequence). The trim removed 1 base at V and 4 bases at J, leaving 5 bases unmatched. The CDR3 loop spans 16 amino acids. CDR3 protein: CASSLVASGRVYEQYF. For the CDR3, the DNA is TGTGCCAGCAGCTTAGTAGCTAGCGGGAGGGTATACGAGCAGTACTTC.

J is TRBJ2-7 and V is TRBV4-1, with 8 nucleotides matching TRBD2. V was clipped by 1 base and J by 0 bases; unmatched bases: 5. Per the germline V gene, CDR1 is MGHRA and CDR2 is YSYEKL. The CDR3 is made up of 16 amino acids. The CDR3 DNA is TGCGCCAGCAGCCAAGCTCAGACTAGCGCCTCCTACGAGCAGTACTTC. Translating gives CASSQAQTSASYEQYF.

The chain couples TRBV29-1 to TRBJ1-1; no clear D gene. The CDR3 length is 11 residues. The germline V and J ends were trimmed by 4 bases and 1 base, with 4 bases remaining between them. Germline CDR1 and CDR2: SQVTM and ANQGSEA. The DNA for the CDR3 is TGCAGCGTTGCTCGGAACACTGAAGCTTTCTTT. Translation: CSVARNTEAFF.

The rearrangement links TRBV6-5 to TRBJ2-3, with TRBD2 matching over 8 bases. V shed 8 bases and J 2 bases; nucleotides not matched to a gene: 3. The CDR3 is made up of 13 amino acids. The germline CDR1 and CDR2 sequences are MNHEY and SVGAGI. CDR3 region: CASRAGVTDTQYF. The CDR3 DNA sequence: TGTGCCAGCCGAGCGGGAGTCACAGATACGCAGTATTTT.